What follows are 9 T cell receptor beta chains derived from one specimen sequenced in a study of blood T cell repertoires in COVID-19. Here immunoSEQ multiplex PCR was the method, and the copy in TCRdb shows in-frame clones only, minus some. The sample consists of around 130,000 clones, more than 80% of them appearing once. Sequencing input: peripheral blood. These TCRs come from a human donor in a cohort sampled during active COVID-19.

This clone is deemed medium-sized (0.01 to 0.1%). The V gene is TRBV6-6, the J gene TRBJ2-2, with a possible D match to TRBD2 (6 bases). This CDR3 region has 15 residues. V was clipped by 6 bases and J by 4 bases, with 15 bases between them. Germline V gene sequence: CDR1 MNHNY, CDR2 SVGAGI (reference sequence). CDR3 protein: CASSPRDSFTGELFF. CDR3 bases: TGTGCCAGCAGCCCCCGGGACTCCTTCACCGGGGAGCTGTTTTTT.

The J gene is TRBJ1-5, the V gene TRBV24-1; possible D gene TRBD1, 5 bases. From germline, CDR1 is KGHDR and CDR2 SFDVKD. With 3 bases removed from V and 7 bases from J, the gap between germline ends came to 12 bases. The CDR3 has 14 residues. This CDR3 is CATSDPTVTQPQHF. The CDR3 nucleotides are TGTGCCACCAGTGATCCGACAGTAACCCAGCCCCAGCATTTT.

The CDR3 bases are TGTGCCAGCAGCCAAGCGGGACTAGCGAAGGACGAGCAGTACGTC. Protein sequence: CASSQAGLAKDEQYV. The chain couples TRBV3-1 (or the pseudogene TRBV3-2) to TRBJ2-7; 10 bases align to TRBD2. Germline V lookup: CDR1 LGHDT, CDR2 YNNKEL (reference sequence). This CDR3 is built from 15 residues. V was pared by 1 base and J by 5 bases, with 5 bases of the junction left unmatched.

This sequence joins TRBV29-1 and TRBJ2-1, with a possible D match to TRBD2 (5 bases). The V gene lost 7 bases and the J gene lost 4 bases, with 20 bases spanning the gap. In germline, CDR1 is SQVTM, CDR2 ANQGSEA. This CDR3 has 15 amino acids. This chain's CDR3 is CSAQTPRVIYNEQFF. In DNA, the CDR3 is TGCAGCGCCCAGACCCCGAGGGTTATATACAATGAGCAGTTCTTC.

The rearrangement links TRBV5-4 to TRBJ1-1; 7 positions match TRBD1. The CDR3 length is 13 residues. The germline V gene has CDR1 SGHNT and CDR2 YYREEE (reference sequence). J was trimmed by 4 bases and V by 4 bases; bases with no gene match: 4. This CDR3 reads CASSPQGSTEAFF. In nucleotides, the CDR3 is TGTGCCAGCAGCCCACAGGGGAGCACTGAAGCTTTCTTT.

The chain uses TRBV6-6 and TRBJ2-7; 8 bases align to TRBD2. The germline V gene has CDR1 MNHNY and CDR2 SVGAGI (reference sequence). J was trimmed by 7 bases and V by 7 bases; bases with no gene match: 9. The CDR3 runs 13 residues. The CDR3 loop is CASNQRENGEQYV. The CDR3 DNA sequence: TGTGCCAGCAACCAGCGGGAGAACGGGGAGCAGTACGTC.

This chain uses TRBV18 with TRBJ2-1; TRBD1 aligns across 8 bases. Germline V gene sequence: CDR1 KGHSH, CDR2 LQKENI. The CDR3 loop spans 19 amino acids. Trimming at V came to 0 bases and at J to 5 bases, leaving 15 bases not matched to a gene. The DNA of the CDR3 is TGTGCCAGCTCACCACCGGCGAGCGTCGGGGACAGGCACGACAATGAGCAGTTCTTC. This sequence encodes CASSPPASVGDRHDNEQFF.

This clone has at least ten counts. V is TRBV2 and J is TRBJ1-3, with 8 bases matching TRBD1. Trimming took 9 bases from V and 4 from J; bases not matched to a gene: 2. The CDR3 loop spans 12 amino acids. Germline V gives CDR1 SNHLY, CDR2 FYNNEI. The chain's CDR3 is CASAGGGNTIYF. CDR3 bases: TGTGCCAGTGCAGGGGGCGGAAACACCATATATTTT.

V and J are TRBV11-2 and TRBJ2-7; D is unresolved. Deletions cut 5 bases from V and 7 bases from J, with 15 bases between. The CDR3 loop spans 13 amino acids. Germline CDR1 and CDR2: SGHAT and FQNNGV. The CDR3 region has the DNA TGTGCCAGCAGCCAGATGCCCTCTAGAGAGCAGTACGTC. This encodes CASSQMPSREQYV.